This is a list of T cell receptor beta chains from one sample in a study of shared clonotypes between healthy human individuals. Assay used: immunoSEQ multiplex PCR; TCRdb lists only in-frame clones, some missing. Of about 2.4 million clones in the sample, 80% to 95% were seen once. The sequenced sample consisted of naive CD4+ T cells from PBMCs. The receptor set was obtained from a man aged 18 to 29 in good health. Some clones in this sample may be carry-over from other donors' samples. The CDR3 runs from the conserved cysteine through the conserved F or W. D genes are given only for firm matches. Clone size is stated in some rows and not others, as once, few, many or a class when expanded.

d_gene,len,abundance,v_gene,j_gene,CDR3aa,CDR3nt
TRBD2,16,.,TRBV7-2,TRBJ2-5,CASSLLGLAVQETQYF,TGTGCCAGCAGCTTACTGGGACTAGCGGTCCAAGAGACCCAGTACTTC
.,11,.,TRBV7-2,TRBJ2-7,CASSGTYEQYF,TGTGCCAGCAGCGGGACCTACGAGCAGTACTTC
.,15,.,TRBV5-4,TRBJ1-2,CASSLGEGRRDGYTF,TGTGCCAGCAGCTTGGGCGAGGGCCGGAGAGATGGCTACACCTTC
.,15,.,TRBV4-2,TRBJ1-4,CASSTRQGANEKLFF,TGTGCCAGCAGCACACGGCAGGGAGCTAATGAAAAACTGTTTTTT
TRBD1,16,.,TRBV29-1,TRBJ1-4,CSVYLTGDGVNEKLFF,TGCAGCGTTTACCTAACAGGGGATGGGGTAAATGAAAAACTGTTTTTT
TRBD2,14,once,TRBV19,TRBJ2-3,CASSIGREYPTQYF,TGTGCCAGTAGTATTGGGCGGGAGTACCCTACGCAGTATTTT
.,18,.,TRBV11-3,TRBJ2-4,CASSLGGPIQGTKNIQYF,TGTGCCAGCAGCTTAGGAGGCCCTATACAGGGTACCAAAAACATTCAGTACTTC
TRBD2,16,.,TRBV28,TRBJ2-3,CASGQWGSGRGDTQYF,TGTGCCAGCGGTCAGTGGGGGAGCGGGAGAGGAGATACGCAGTATTTT
.,11,few,TRBV29-1,TRBJ1-1,CSVDSDTEAFF,TGCAGCGTGGACAGTGACACTGAAGCTTTCTTT
.,14,once,TRBV4-1,TRBJ2-5,CASSQDGNQETQYF,TGCGCCAGCAGCCAAGATGGAAACCAAGAGACCCAGTACTTC
TRBD1,15,.,TRBV5-5,TRBJ1-5,CASSPQGGRDQPQHF,TGTGCCAGCAGCCCCCAAGGGGGCCGAGATCAGCCCCAGCATTTT
.,16,.,TRBV19,TRBJ2-7,CASSIRAEQQPYEQYF,TGTGCCAGTAGTATCCGGGCGGAGCAACAGCCCTACGAGCAGTACTTC
TRBD1,14,.,TRBV2,TRBJ1-1,CASSSGQGMTEAFF,TGTGCCAGCAGTTCGGGACAGGGAATGACTGAAGCTTTCTTT
.,14,.,TRBV7-9,TRBJ2-2,CASSLVRNTGELFF,TGTGCCAGCAGCTTAGTTCGGAACACCGGGGAGCTGTTTTTT
.,15,.,TRBV28,TRBJ2-4,CASSSGQLAKNIQYF,TGTGCCAGCAGTTCCGGTCAACTAGCCAAAAACATTCAGTACTTC
TRBD2,14,.,TRBV7-8,TRBJ2-5,CASSEREGQETQYF,TGTGCCAGCAGCGAGCGGGAGGGCCAAGAGACCCAGTACTTC
.,16,.,TRBV5-1,TRBJ1-4,CASSLAGSGSNEKLFF,TGCGCCAGCAGCTTGGCTGGTAGTGGTAGTAATGAAAAACTGTTTTTT
.,12,once,TRBV29-1,TRBJ1-1,CSARTGGTEAFF,TGCAGCGCCCGGACTGGGGGGACTGAAGCTTTCTTT
TRBD2,17,.,TRBV13,TRBJ2-1,CASSSPGSGRTHNEQFF,TGTGCCAGCAGCTCCCCGGGTAGCGGGAGGACTCACAATGAGCAGTTCTTC
.,13,.,TRBV27,TRBJ2-1,CATSLRTAGEQFF,TGTGCCACCAGCCTCCGTACCGCCGGTGAGCAGTTCTTC
.,16,.,TRBV11-3,TRBJ2-1,CASSLATSIGDNEQFF,TGTGCCAGCAGCTTAGCGACATCCATAGGAGACAATGAGCAGTTCTTC
TRBD2,16,.,TRBV7-3,TRBJ2-3,CASSPGTSGRVDTQYF,TGTGCCAGCAGCCCCGGGACTAGCGGGAGAGTGGATACGCAGTATTTT
.,13,.,TRBV11-2,TRBJ1-4,CASSRATNEKLFF,TGTGCCAGCAGCCGAGCAACTAATGAAAAACTGTTTTTT
TRBD2,13,.,TRBV10-3,TRBJ2-3,CAISRGSTDTQYF,TGTGCCATCTCGCGGGGGAGCACAGATACGCAGTATTTT
TRBD1,17,.,TRBV9,TRBJ2-2,CASSVATGGRFAGELFF,TGTGCCAGCAGCGTAGCGACAGGGGGACGGTTCGCCGGGGAGCTGTTTTTT
.,11,.,TRBV6-1,TRBJ1-1,CASSEYTEAFF,TGTGCCAGCAGTGAATACACTGAAGCTTTCTTT
.,15,.,TRBV19,TRBJ2-3,CASSIAAGATDTQYF,TGTGCCAGTAGTATAGCGGCAGGTGCTACAGATACGCAGTATTTT
TRBD1,14,.,TRBV7-2,TRBJ2-2,CASSLTGVTGELFF,TGTGCCAGCAGCCTTACAGGGGTCACCGGGGAGCTGTTTTTT
.,14,.,TRBV6-5,TRBJ2-3,CASSLSLRGDTQYF,TGTGCCAGCAGCCTAAGTCTCAGGGGAGATACGCAGTATTTT
.,17,once,TRBV11-3,TRBJ2-5,CASSQPTGTRGSETQYF,TGTGCCAGCAGCCAACCTACCGGGACACGAGGCTCAGAGACCCAGTACTTC
.,14,.,TRBV5-1,TRBJ2-1,CASSLALTSPEQFF,TGCGCCAGCAGCTTGGCTTTAACTAGCCCTGAGCAGTTCTTC
TRBD1,15,.,TRBV19,TRBJ2-4,CASSIGDGTGNIQYF,TGTGCCAGTAGTATAGGAGACGGGACAGGGAACATTCAGTACTTC
.,15,.,TRBV15,TRBJ2-3,CATSRDLRDYLTQYF,TGTGCCACCAGCAGAGATTTGCGGGATTACCTTACGCAGTATTTT
.,12,once,TRBV29-1,TRBJ2-3,CSVEGPTDTQYF,TGCAGCGTTGAAGGACCCACAGATACGCAGTATTTT
TRBD1,17,.,TRBV7-7,TRBJ2-1,CASSSRTGGAVPSEQFF,TGTGCCAGCAGCTCCAGGACAGGGGGCGCGGTTCCGAGTGAGCAGTTCTTC
.,13,.,TRBV5-1,TRBJ1-1,CASSLGLNTEAFF,TGCGCCAGCAGCTTGGGGCTTAACACTGAAGCTTTCTTT
.,14,.,TRBV2,TRBJ2-1,CASSDGAGWGEQFF,TGTGCCAGCAGTGACGGGGCAGGGTGGGGTGAGCAGTTCTTC
TRBD2,16,.,TRBV7-9,TRBJ2-7,CASSPSGGGLHYEQYF,TGTGCCAGCAGCCCCTCCGGGGGGGGACTACACTACGAGCAGTACTTC
.,14,.,TRBV9,TRBJ2-5,CASSVSGTQETQYF,TGTGCCAGCAGCGTTTCCGGGACTCAAGAGACCCAGTACTTC
.,15,.,TRBV21-1,TRBJ1-1,CASSKAGQGSTEAFF,TGTGCCAGCAGCAAAGCGGGACAGGGAAGCACTGAAGCTTTCTTT
TRBD1,18,.,TRBV4-2,TRBJ1-3,CASSQEGRRGYSGNTIYF,TGTGCCAGCAGCCAAGAAGGGCGCAGGGGGTACTCTGGAAACACCATATATTTT
.,13,.,TRBV18,TRBJ2-7,CASSPPGSYEQYF,TGTGCCAGCTCACCACCAGGATCCTACGAGCAGTACTTC
TRBD1,14,.,TRBV2,TRBJ2-5,CASGVGQGPETQYF,TGTGCCAGCGGGGTAGGACAGGGGCCAGAGACCCAGTACTTC
.,11,.,TRBV2,TRBJ1-2,CASKVGYGYTF,TGTGCCAGCAAAGTCGGCTATGGCTACACCTTC
.,14,once,TRBV5-1,TRBJ2-7,CASSLAPQTYEQYF,TGCGCCAGCAGCTTGGCCCCTCAGACCTACGAGCAGTACTTC
TRBD1,14,once,TRBV7-2,TRBJ1-1,CASSFRTGGTEAFF,TGTGCCAGCAGCTTTAGGACAGGGGGTACTGAAGCTTTCTTT
.,15,.,TRBV5-1,TRBJ2-1,CASSLSGLEHNEQFF,TGCGCCAGCAGCTTGTCGGGGCTAGAACACAATGAGCAGTTCTTC
.,15,.,TRBV5-1,TRBJ2-5,CASSLGAGVGETQYF,TGCGCCAGCAGCCTTGGGGCAGGGGTTGGGGAGACCCAGTACTTC
.,14,.,TRBV5-6,TRBJ2-7,CASSSMESRYEQYF,TGTGCCAGCAGCTCTATGGAAAGCCGCTACGAGCAGTACTTC
TRBD2,14,once,TRBV19,TRBJ2-2,CASSSGRAPGELFF,TGTGCCAGTAGCAGCGGGAGGGCCCCCGGGGAGCTGTTTTTT
TRBD1,16,.,TRBV7-8,TRBJ2-7,CASSLLVQGVSHEQYF,TGTGCCAGCAGCTTACTCGTTCAGGGGGTTAGCCACGAGCAGTACTTC